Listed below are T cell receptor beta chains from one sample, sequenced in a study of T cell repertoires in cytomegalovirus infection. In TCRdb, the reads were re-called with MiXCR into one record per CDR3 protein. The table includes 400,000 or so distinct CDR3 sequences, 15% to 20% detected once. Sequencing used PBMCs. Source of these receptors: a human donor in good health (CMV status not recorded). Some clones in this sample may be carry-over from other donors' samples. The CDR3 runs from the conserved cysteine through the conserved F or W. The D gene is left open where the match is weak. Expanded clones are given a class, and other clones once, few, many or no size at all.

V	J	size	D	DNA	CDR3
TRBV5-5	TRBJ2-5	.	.	TGTGCCAGCAGCTTTAGCGAGGTGTACCAAGAGACCCAGTACTTC	CASSFSEVYQETQYF
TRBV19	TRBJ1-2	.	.	TGTGCCACCAGCCGACCTTACGGGAATCGTGGCTACACCTTC	CATSRPYGNRGYTF
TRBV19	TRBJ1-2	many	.	TGTGCCAGTACCCGGGGCGGGTTCGCGGCTGGCTACACCTTC	CASTRGGFAAGYTF
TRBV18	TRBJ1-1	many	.	TGTGCCAGCTCACTTATGAAGACAGGCAACACTGAAGCTTTCTTT	CASSLMKTGNTEAFF
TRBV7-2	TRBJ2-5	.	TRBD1	TGTGCCAGCACCTGGACAGGGACCTTTCGGGAGACCCAGTACTTC	CASTWTGTFRETQYF
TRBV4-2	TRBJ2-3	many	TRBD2	TGTGCCAGCAGCCAAGATGAACGGGGGGGCTTTCTCGATACGCAGTATTTT	CASSQDERGGFLDTQYF
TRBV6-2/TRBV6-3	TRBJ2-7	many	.	TGTGCCAGCAGCTCCGTTACGCGGATCTCCTACGAGCAGTACTTC	CASSSVTRISYEQYF
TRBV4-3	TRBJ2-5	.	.	TGCGCCAGCGGCACGACAGGAGCCGTAAAAAAGTACTTC	CASGTTGAVKKYF
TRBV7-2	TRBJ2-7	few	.	TGTGCCAGCCAGTGGGGAGGTAAAGGCGAGCAGTACTTC	CASQWGGKGEQYF
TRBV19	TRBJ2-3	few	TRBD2	TGTGCCAGTAGTGCTAGCGGCCCCACAGATACGCAGTATTTT	CASSASGPTDTQYF
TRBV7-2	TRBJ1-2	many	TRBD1	TGTGCCAGCAGCTCCGACAGGGGACACACCTTC	CASSSDRGHTF
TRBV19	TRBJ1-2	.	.	TGTGCCAGTAGTATAGGTGGCACCACTAACTATGGCTACACCTTC	CASSIGGTTNYGYTF
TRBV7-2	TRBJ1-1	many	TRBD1	TGTGCCAGCAGCGCGGGACAGGGAGAAGCTTTCTTT	CASSAGQGEAFF
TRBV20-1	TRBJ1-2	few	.	TGCAGTGCTAGCAACCGGCAGCACTACACCTTC	CSASNRQHYTF